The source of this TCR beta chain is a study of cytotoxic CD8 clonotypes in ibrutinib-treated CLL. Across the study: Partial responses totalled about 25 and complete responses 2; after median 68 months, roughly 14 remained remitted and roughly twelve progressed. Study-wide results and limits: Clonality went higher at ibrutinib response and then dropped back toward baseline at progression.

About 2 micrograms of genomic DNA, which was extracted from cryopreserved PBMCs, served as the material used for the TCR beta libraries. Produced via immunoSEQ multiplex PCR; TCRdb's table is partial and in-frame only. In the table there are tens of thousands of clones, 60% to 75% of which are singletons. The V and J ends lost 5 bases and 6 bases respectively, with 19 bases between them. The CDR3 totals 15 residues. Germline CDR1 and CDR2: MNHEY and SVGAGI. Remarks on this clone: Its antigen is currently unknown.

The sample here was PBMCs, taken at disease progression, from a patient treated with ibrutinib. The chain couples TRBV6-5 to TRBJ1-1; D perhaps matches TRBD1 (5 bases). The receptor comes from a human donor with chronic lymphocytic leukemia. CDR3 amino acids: CASSPLGGVKSEAFF. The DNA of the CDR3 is TGTGCCAGCAGTCCCCTGGGGGGGGTAAAGTCTGAAGCTTTCTTT.